These T cell receptor beta chains were read from a single sample in a study of blood T cells in healthy people across ages. TCRdb analysed the 5' RACE reads with MiXCR anew, one entry per CDR3 protein. The data show approximately 400,000 distinct CDR3 sequences, with over 45% seen just once and 45% to 60% held by the top ten. Sequencing was performed on blood. The source of these receptors is a man between 60 and 75 years old in good health. The CDR3 runs from the conserved cysteine through the conserved F or W. The order of the fields is CDR3 DNA, CDR3 protein, CDR3 length, D gene, J gene, clone size, V gene. D genes are given only for firm matches. Size is stated for part of the rows, as once, few or many counts, or as a class when the clone is expanded.

TGTGCCAGCAGCTCCCGGGTCCTTGGCTACGAGCAGTACTTC | CASSSRVLGYEQYF | 14 | NA | TRBJ2-7 | NA | TRBV7-2
TGTGCCAGCAGCTCCTCTGGCGGGGTAACCTACGAGCAGTACTTC | CASSSSGGVTYEQYF | 15 | NA | TRBJ2-7 | many | TRBV9
TGCGCCAGCAGTGAGTCCGCAGGAGGTGAAGCTTTCTTT | CASSESAGGEAFF | 13 | NA | TRBJ1-1 | NA | TRBV10-1
TGCAGCGTTGAAGTGGGGGGACAGGTCTATGGCTACACCTTC | CSVEVGGQVYGYTF | 14 | TRBD1 | TRBJ1-2 | once | TRBV29-1
TGTGCCAGCAGCTTAGATCGGGGACAGGGGGGAGATACGCAGTATTTT | CASSLDRGQGGDTQYF | 16 | TRBD1 | TRBJ2-3 | NA | TRBV11-2
TGTGCCAGCAGCTTAGCTGCCAGGGGAGACACAGATACGCAGTATTTT | CASSLAARGDTDTQYF | 16 | NA | TRBJ2-3 | NA | TRBV7-9
TGTGCCAGCAGCCAAGCCCCGGATGGGGCTAACTATGGCTACACCTTC | CASSQAPDGANYGYTF | 16 | NA | TRBJ1-2 | NA | TRBV3-1
TGTGCCAGCAGCCAAGGTCCAGAAACGGGAGCTTTCTTT | CASSQGPETGAFF | 13 | NA | TRBJ1-1 | once | TRBV3-1
TGCAGTGCTAAACCCATAACCGGAAGGGCACAAGAGACCCAGTACTTC | CSAKPITGRAQETQYF | 16 | NA | TRBJ2-5 | NA | TRBV20-1
TGTGCCAGCAGTTGGGGCGTCGGGGAGACCCAGTACTTC | CASSWGVGETQYF | 13 | NA | TRBJ2-5 | NA | TRBV27
TGTGCCAGCAGTTACGGGACTAGAGGCTACGAGCAGTACTTC | CASSYGTRGYEQYF | 14 | TRBD2 | TRBJ2-7 | NA | TRBV6-2/TRBV6-3
TGTGCCAGCAGCGTAGCCCCCATCATCAATGAGCAGTACTTC | CASSVAPIINEQYF | 14 | NA | TRBJ2-7 | NA | TRBV9
TGCAGTGCTAGGGCTGGGGGAGCCAAAAACATTCAGTACTTC | CSARAGGAKNIQYF | 14 | NA | TRBJ2-4 | once | TRBV20-1
TGCGCCAGCAGCTTTTCCGGGGGCTCCTACGAGCAGTACTTC | CASSFSGGSYEQYF | 14 | NA | TRBJ2-7 | NA | TRBV5-1
TGTGCCAGCTCACCTTACACCACAGATACGCAGTATTTT | CASSPYTTDTQYF | 13 | NA | TRBJ2-3 | NA | TRBV18
TGTGCCAGCTCAGGCTACGGGACTAGCGGGGGTGCAGATACGCAGTATTTT | CASSGYGTSGGADTQYF | 17 | TRBD2 | TRBJ2-3 | NA | TRBV18
TGCGCCAGCAGCCAACAACTAGCGGGGGATAGCTCCTACAATGAGCAGTTCTTC | CASSQQLAGDSSYNEQFF | 18 | TRBD2 | TRBJ2-1 | NA | TRBV4-1
TGCGCCAGCACCTCGAGAGGGTCGCGGGACTACAATGAGCAGTTCTTC | CASTSRGSRDYNEQFF | 16 | NA | TRBJ2-1 | NA | TRBV4-3
TGTGCCAGCAGCCTCACTAGAGACATTCAGTACTTC | CASSLTRDIQYF | 12 | NA | TRBJ2-4 | NA | TRBV7-8
TGCAGTGCTCACCAGACTAGCGAGACAGATACGCAGTATTTT | CSAHQTSETDTQYF | 14 | TRBD2 | TRBJ2-3 | NA | TRBV20-1
TGTGCCAGCAGTACTACCAATAAAAACACTGAAGCTTTCTTT | CASSTTNKNTEAFF | 14 | NA | TRBJ1-1 | NA | TRBV6-6
TGCAGTGCAAGAAAGACGAACGAGCAGTACTTC | CSARKTNEQYF | 11 | NA | TRBJ2-7 | few | TRBV20-1
TGTGCCAGCAGTTACTTCGGCAGGACAAACTATGGCTACACCTTC | CASSYFGRTNYGYTF | 15 | NA | TRBJ1-2 | NA | TRBV6-2/TRBV6-3
TGCGCCAGCAGTCCTAGAGTTACTGGGGCCAACGTCCTGACTTTC | CASSPRVTGANVLTF | 15 | NA | TRBJ2-6 | many | TRBV27
TGTGCCAGCAGCTTATGGGCTAGCGGGCAGAATGAGCAGTACTTC | CASSLWASGQNEQYF | 15 | TRBD2 | TRBJ2-7 | NA | TRBV7-2
TGTGCCAGCAGTTCACCCGGGGGGAACTCCTACGAGCAGTACTTC | CASSSPGGNSYEQYF | 15 | TRBD2 | TRBJ2-7 | many | TRBV6-5
TGTGCCAGCAGCACAGGGGTTAGGTACGAGCAGTACTTC | CASSTGVRYEQYF | 13 | TRBD1 | TRBJ2-7 | NA | TRBV27
TGCGCCAGCGGCCAAGTGTCGGGAGCAGATACGCAGTATTTT | CASGQVSGADTQYF | 14 | NA | TRBJ2-3 | NA | TRBV4-3
TGTGCCAGCAGTCACACAGGGACTAGCACAGATACGCAGTATTTT | CASSHTGTSTDTQYF | 15 | NA | TRBJ2-3 | few | TRBV2
TGTGCCAGCAGTTACCCCAGCAGTTCGAACACTGAAGCTTTCTTT | CASSYPSSSNTEAFF | 15 | NA | TRBJ1-1 | NA | TRBV6-7
TGTGCCAGCAAGGGGGACATACTAGCGGGCTATGAGCAGTACTTC | CASKGDILAGYEQYF | 15 | TRBD2 | TRBJ2-7 | NA | TRBV6-2/TRBV6-3
TGTGCCAGCAGCGCTAGACAGACTAACTATGGCTACACCTTC | CASSARQTNYGYTF | 14 | NA | TRBJ1-2 | once | TRBV9
TGCGCCAGCAGCCAAGAAAGAAGCCGGGACAGGGTTTATGGCTACACCTTC | CASSQERSRDRVYGYTF | 17 | TRBD1 | TRBJ1-2 | few | TRBV4-1
TGCAGCGCACTTAACAGGGGGCCTGAGACCCAGTACTTC | CSALNRGPETQYF | 13 | TRBD1 | TRBJ2-5 | NA | TRBV29-1
TGTGCCAGCAGCTCACAGGGGGAAGGTGAAGCTTTCTTT | CASSSQGEGEAFF | 13 | TRBD1 | TRBJ1-1 | NA | TRBV11-2
TGCGCCAGCAGCTCGGAGGGAAACATTCAGTACTTC | CASSSEGNIQYF | 12 | NA | TRBJ2-4 | NA | TRBV5-1
TGCGCCAGCAGCCAAGAGACAGGGGCCTACAATGAGCAGTTCTTC | CASSQETGAYNEQFF | 15 | TRBD1 | TRBJ2-1 | NA | TRBV4-3
TGCAGCGTTGTGCAGGCCTCCTATGGCTACACCTTC | CSVVQASYGYTF | 12 | NA | TRBJ1-2 | few | TRBV29-1
TGTGCCAGCAGCCGTAGGACTAGCGGGCCGTACAATGAGCAGTTCTTC | CASSRRTSGPYNEQFF | 16 | TRBD2 | TRBJ2-1 | many | TRBV28